This T cell receptor beta chain was captured in a study of blood T cells in healthy people across ages (dated by TCRdb to 2014 to 2015). Notes on the research overall: Template switching captured roughly one uniquely barcoded TCR beta cDNA molecule per two T cells in model experiments. The study measured age-related changes in TCR beta repertoire diversity using deep sequencing normalized with unique cDNA molecular identifiers. Four age groups were formed from the donors: young (average approximately 15 years), middle-aged (around 40), aged (about 68) and long-lived (approximately 80). To avoid experimental bias, donors of different ages were distributed randomly across sequencing lanes. The study analyzed two additional independent replicas of 1 million unique cDNA reads from the same blood draw for two donors, one aged 18 to 29 and one aged 80 or older.

Looking up the germline V gene yields CDR1 SGHRS and CDR2 YFSETQ. V is trimmed back by 3 bases and J by 4 bases, and the junction contains 6 bases that no gene match accounts for. Measured from the cysteine to the phenylalanine, the CDR3 is 15 residues long. Of the read, only the CDR3 DNA is kept; its 45 bases are in frame from base 1. The library was produced with 5' RACE. Sequencing relied on an Illumina HiSeq 2500. A second PCR of about 6 to 11 cycles was run with a J-beta primer mix and a sample-barcoded 5' primer. A template-switch 5' adaptor carrying 12 random nucleotides introduced a unique molecular identifier onto each TCR beta cDNA molecule. Each sample yielded at least 3 million CDR3-containing paired-end reads. The Mint cDNA synthesis kit, primed by a TRBC-specific oligonucleotide, was used to synthesize first-strand cDNA from all RNA. All cDNA was treated with uracil-DNA glycosylase and then went through a first 18-cycle PCR with the universal primers M1SS and BC2_uni_R. The original pipeline was this. For normalization, 1 million high-quality reads were randomly selected from each sample, with every read carrying a distinct molecular identifier. Instead of being binned into consensus sequences, reads that shared molecular identifiers were thrown out. MiTCR, run with a Q25 quality threshold and the strictest error-elimination algorithm, handled CDR3 identification, clonotype clustering and error correction. Lower-bound total TCR beta diversity was estimated with a nonparametric unseen species model using Euler transformation. TCRdb handled the public reads itself, with Q25 trimming in fastp and clone calling in MiXCR, and kept productive beta chains. Every entry covers one CDR3 protein and lists the most common genes and DNA from its rows. The V and J calls were not made by the authors but by TCRdb's processing. Present in this sample are hundreds of thousands of distinct CDR3 sequences, approximately 40% of which were seen just once. The ten largest clones take up approximately 31% of the sample.

Concerning this clonotype: Its antigen target is currently unknown. Per-base quality was not reported, and no clone a single base away is much larger than it.

Study-level results and caveats: As age increased, observed TCR beta diversity per million T cells dropped in a roughly linear way, and a significant reduction was already evident by age about 40. Compared with the aged group, more naive CD4+ T cells, fewer expanded clones and increased TCR diversity were shown by the long-lived group, suggesting age selection. The CMV infection status of donors was not known, potentially confounding age-related changes in expanded clonotypes. There was a strong correlation between observed TCR beta diversity and the percentage of naive T cells measured by flow cytometry. Total diversity estimates from one million sequenced T cells were considered lower bounds and underestimates. Conclusive comparison of naive and antigen-experienced compartments was prevented by the profiling of bulk unsorted PBMCs.

Donors were 35 to 40 systemically healthy Caucasian individuals from Russia aged about 6 to 100 years. Each donor gave around 9.9 milliliters of peripheral blood, collected into EDTA-treated Vacutainer tubes. PBMCs were isolated by Ficoll-Paque density-gradient centrifugation, with at least 7 million obtained per sample. Trizol reagent was used to extract total RNA from PBMCs, with at least 5 micrograms per sample. Naive CD45RAhigh/CD27high T cell percentages were measured by flow cytometry on a PBMC aliquot from every donor. The specimen sequenced was blood. The receptor comes from a man older than 75 in good health. The sequence links TRBV5-1 to TRBJ2-3; 9 of the junction bases match TRBD2. The CDR3 reads CASSWVGGGADTQYF. The bases read TGCGCCAGCAGCTGGGTTGGCGGGGGGGCAGATACGCAGTATTTT.